Each of the 17 T cell receptor beta chains below was sequenced from the same sample in a study of T cells in women clearing cervical HPV infection. Measured with immunoSEQ multiplex PCR; TCRdb has only the in-frame clones, and not every one. With 30,000 to 45,000 clones in the sample, the ten largest clones hold approximately 5.9%. The sequenced sample was blood buffy coat. The receptors come from a woman between 18 and 75 years old with a cervical HPV16 infection that either progressed to CIN3+ or cleared (not recorded which).

A note on this clone: Coverage ceases 3 residues before the CDR3 finishes, and the germline J gene fills in the end. This chain links TRBV29-1 with TRBJ1-2; 8 bases fit TRBD1. This CDR3 has 11 residues. CDR1 SQVTM and CDR2 ANQGSEA come from the germline V gene. Incomplete CDR3 DNA: TGCAGCGTTCAGGGGGCTGGAGGC. Protein product: CSVQGAGG. The whole CDR3 reads CSVQGAGGYTF.

As regards this clone: From the germline J gene comes the end of the CDR3, since the read stops 3 residues before it. This chain joins TRBV18 and TRBJ1-1, with D unclear. With 2 bases removed from V and 1 base from J, the gap between germline ends came to 8 bases. The CDR3 sequence is 14 residues long. Germline V gene sequence: CDR1 KGHSH, CDR2 LQKENI. CDR3 residues: CASSPSTENTEAFF. Partial CDR3 DNA: TGTGCCAGCTCACCATCGACTGAGAACACTGAA.

Details on this clone: The read finishes 3 residues shy of the CDR3 end, and the germline J gene is used to complete it. V gene TRBV11-2 combines with J gene TRBJ2-7; perhaps TRBD1 as D (6 bases). Germline CDR1 and CDR2: SGHAT and FQNNGV. The CDR3 runs to 12 residues. Trimming pared 5 bases from V and 6 bases from J, leaving 11 bases between. CDR3 DNA (partial): TGTGCCAGCAGCAAGGACAGAACCGAG. Translation: CASSKDRTE. The entire CDR3 protein reads CASSKDRTEQYF.

Comments on this clone: The missing CDR3 end, 3 residues past where the read stops, is filled in from the germline J gene. The rearrangement joins TRBV18 to TRBJ2-4; 7 positions match TRBD1. This CDR3 is 12 amino acids long. V shed 4 bases, J shed 8 bases, and the junction held 2 bases outside the gene matches. Germline V gene sequence: CDR1 KGHSH, CDR2 LQKENI. CDR3 DNA (partial): TGTGCCAGCTCACAGGGGGCCGACATT. Protein: CASSQGADI. The CDR3 as a whole reads CASSQGADIQYF.

Regarding this clone: The CDR3 end lies 3 residues beyond the end of the read and is filled in from the germline J gene. This sequence joins TRBV20-1 and TRBJ1-1; D call uncertain. The CDR3 totals 20 residues. Trimming took off 1 base at V and 0 bases at J, with 27 bases between the two ends. Germline CDR1 DFQATT, CDR2 SNEGSKA (reference sequence). CDR3 protein: CSARGAMELEVVRMNTEAFF. CDR3 DNA (partial): TGCAGTGCTAGAGGGGCTATGGAGTTGGAGGTGGTTCGTATGAACACTGAA.

According to its frequency, this clone is medium-sized (0.01 to 0.1%). Read sequence stops 3 residues before the CDR3 end, and the germline J gene provides the missing end. The chain couples TRBV29-1 to TRBJ1-6; D is undetermined. V lost 4 bases to trimming and J lost 7 bases, with 8 bases between them. Germline V gives CDR1 SQVTM, CDR2 ANQGSEA. This CDR3 is built from 12 residues. CDR3 DNA, as far as it was read: TGCAGCGTTGGGTCCGGGAATTCACCC. Translating it yields CSVGSGNSP. The whole CDR3 sequence is CSVGSGNSPLHF.

Details on this clone: The CDR3 goes on 3 residues after the read ends, and that part is filled in from the germline J gene. This sequence joins TRBV2 and TRBJ1-2, with a possible D match to TRBD1 (6 bases). This CDR3 has 13 residues. Per germline, CDR1 SNHLY and CDR2 FYNNEI. CDR3: CASSATGTGDYTF. CDR3 DNA, as far as it was read: TGTGCCAGCAGTGCAACAGGGACCGGTGAC.

To note about this clone: The DNA ends 3 residues before the CDR3 does, and the rest of the CDR3 is filled in from the germline J gene. The chain combines TRBV4-2 with TRBJ1-5; no clear D. This CDR3 spans 17 amino acids. Trimming removed 1 base at V and 1 base at J, with 14 bases between. From germline, CDR1 is LGHNA and CDR2 YNFKEQ. The CDR3 protein is CASSQGGQFSSNQPQHF. CDR3 DNA, as far as it was read: TGTGCCAGCAGCCAAGGTGGGCAGTTTTCGAGCAATCAGCCC.

As to this clone: Other DNA sequences from this sample encode an identical CDR3 as well. The CDR3 DNA, read in part, is TGTGCCAGTATCGATCCCCCGGGACAGGGGTCCGGAAACACC. The encoded protein is CASIDPPGQGSGNT. The complete CDR3 sequence is CASIDPPGQGSGNTIYF. The chain has TRBV19 and TRBJ1-3; 10 bases align to TRBD1. The CDR3 extends 3 residues past the end of the read, so its final part is completed from the germline J gene. This CDR3 spans 17 amino acids. V lost 7 bases to trimming and J lost 4 bases; unmatched junction nucleotides: 13. CDR1 and CDR2 (germline): LNHDA, SQIVND (reference sequence).

Of note for this clone: The sequenced fragment ends 3 residues before the CDR3 boundary, so the rest is inferred from the germline J gene. The chain has TRBV20-1 and TRBJ1-1; no clear D gene. The V gene's germline CDR1 is DFQATT and CDR2 SNEGSKA (reference sequence). This CDR3 spans 14 amino acids. The germline V and J ends were trimmed by 5 bases and 4 bases, with 17 bases remaining between them. The sequenced CDR3 bases are TGCAGTGCTTCGACCCCCCGGGCGGGCACTGAA. The encoded protein is CSASTPRAGTE. The full CDR3 sequence reads CSASTPRAGTEAFF.

As concerns this clone: One end of the junction is discordant with germline, which a read error may explain. The CDR3 end is not reached by the read, which stops 3 residues before it; the germline J gene fills it in. The same CDR3 arises from other DNA sequences in this sample as well. V and J are TRBV2 and TRBJ1-3; 7 nucleotides agree with TRBD1. Per germline, CDR1 SNHLY and CDR2 FYNNEI. The CDR3 is 12 amino acids. CDR3 bases read: TGTGCCAGCGGACAGGACGGAAACACG. This gives the protein CASGQDGNT. The CDR3, in full, reads CASGQDGNTIYF.

Concerning this clone: The sequence runs out 3 residues before the end of the CDR3; the remainder is reconstructed from the germline J gene. V is TRBV5-5 and J is TRBJ2-7; D possibly corresponds to TRBD1 (5 bases). Germline assignment: CDR1 SGHKS and CDR2 YYEKEE (reference sequence). Trimming stripped 2 bases from V and 2 bases from J, with 11 bases between. CDR3 length: 14 residues. Incomplete CDR3 DNA: TGTGCCAGCAGCTTCCTCGGCAGGGCCTACGAG. This sequence encodes CASSFLGRAYE. The whole CDR3 protein reads CASSFLGRAYEQYF.

Of note for this clone: The CDR3 extends 3 residues past the end of the read, so its final part is completed from the germline J gene. The chain couples TRBV5-1 to TRBJ1-2, with 12 positions matching TRBD1. The CDR3 spans 16 residues. The germline gives CDR1 SGHRS, CDR2 YFSETQ. CDR3 sequence: CASSLVPGQGAQGYTF. Incomplete CDR3 DNA: TGCGCCAGCAGTCTTGTCCCGGGACAGGGGGCGCAAGGC. Based on the CDR3 plus reference TRBV5-1 and TRBJ1-2, the full variable domain is KAGVTQTPRYLIKTRGQQVTLSCSPISGHRSVSWYQQTPGQGLQFLFEYFSETQRNKGNFPGRFSGRQFSNSRSEMNVSTLELGDSALYLCASSLVPGQGAQGYTFGSGTRLTVV.

As for this clone: Sequencing ends 3 residues short of the CDR3 end; the germline J gene provides the rest. The chain combines TRBV7-9 with TRBJ2-1; D is unclear. The CDR3 covers 13 residues. Germline-derived CDR1 and CDR2 are SEHNR and FQNEAQ (reference sequence). Trimming shortened V by 3 bases and J by 9 bases, and 12 bases separated the two germline ends. Partial CDR3 DNA: TGTGCCAGCAGCTTTCGGTCCACGGGTGAG. Amino acids: CASSFRSTGE. The CDR3 in its entirety is CASSFRSTGEQFF.

As regards this clone: Sequencing ends 3 residues short of the CDR3 end; the germline J gene provides the rest. The chain recombines TRBV7-9 with TRBJ1-2; the D gene is possibly TRBD1 (5 bases). This CDR3 is built from 13 residues. Germline values: CDR1 SEHNR, CDR2 FQNEAQ (reference sequence). This chain's CDR3 is CASSLEAGGGYTF. The CDR3 bases that were read are TGTGCCAGCAGCTTAGAAGCGGGGGGAGGC.

Of note for this clone: Read data end 3 residues before the CDR3 end; the end is taken from the germline J gene. The chain uses TRBV5-1 and TRBJ1-1; 7 bases are a match to TRBD1. The CDR3 spans 14 residues. With V trimmed by 5 bases and J by 1 base, 5 bases remained unmatched. Germline-derived CDR1 and CDR2 are SGHRS and YFSETQ. The CDR3 loop reads CASRGRTGNTEAFF. CDR3 bases read: TGCGCCAGCAGGGGTCGGACAGGGAACACTGAA.

Concerning this clone itself: The missing CDR3 end, 3 residues past where the read stops, is filled in from the germline J gene. The genes are TRBV5-1 and TRBJ1-1, with 7 bases matching TRBD1. The CDR3 contains 14 residues. The junction had 3 bases not matched to a gene; V was cut back by 4 bases and J by 0 bases. Germline assignment: CDR1 SGHRS and CDR2 YFSETQ. CDR3 loop: CASSAGTVNTEAFF. The DNA read from the CDR3 is TGCGCCAGCAGCGCGGGGACAGTGAACACTGAA.